This TCR beta chain was sequenced for a study of CD8 T cells in Susac syndrome. CDR3 size: 16 residues. With 0 bases removed from V and 0 bases from J, the gap between germline ends came to 10 bases. Germline V lookup: CDR1 MNHEY, CDR2 SVGAGI. Random hexamers were used to reverse transcribe the RNA input (roughly 0.5 to 1 ug). Multiplex PCR with immunoSEQ amplified the TCR beta CDR3 across 54 Vbeta and 13 Jbeta. TCRdb analysed the immunoSEQ multiplex PCR reads with MiXCR anew, one entry per CDR3 protein. The sample shows roughly 50,000 distinct CDR3 sequences, around 92% of them seen only once. Sequencing of TCR beta drew on CD8+ and CD4+ T cells from blood.

The sequenced sample was CD8+ T cells from PBMCs. The receptor's source is a human donor in good health. The chain uses TRBV6-5 and TRBJ2-3; perhaps TRBD2 as D (6 bases). CDR3 region: CASSYSVSGSTDTQYF. CDR3 nucleotides: TGTGCCAGCAGTTACTCGGTTAGCGGAAGCACAGATACGCAGTATTTT.